This T cell receptor (beta chain) was sequenced for a study of regulatory T cells in long-lasting Graves disease. Whole-study results and caveats: With persistent disease, TRBV28, TRBJ1-2 and TRBJ2-5 were the favored segments. New patients shared roughly 960 public clonotypes, and persistent patients shared more, with about 2,700. Reduced TCR diversity was observed in persistent Graves' patients versus newly diagnosed patients.

The CDR3 is 13 residues long. V was shortened by 2 bases and J by 11 bases, with 14 bases between the two germline ends. Comment on this clonotype: Its cognate antigen is unknown.

TCR beta libraries were built with iRepertoire HTBI primers and Arm-PCR of CDR3 regions. Each CDR3 protein gets one entry after TCRdb re-called the multiplex PCR reads with MiXCR. The top ten clones hold less than 25% of a sample with 300,000 to 500,000 distinct CDR3 sequences, about 20% of them seen once. Time point noted: persistent/refractory GD, antithyroid drugs over 5 years with positive TRAb. From PBMCs, RNA was extracted and then used to make the TCR library. An endocrinology department located in Xi'an, China, was where the patients came from. The sample in question was peripheral blood mononuclear cells (PBMCs), obtained when the disease was refractory, from a patient treated with antithyroid drugs. The chain has TRBV12-3 or TRBV12-4 and TRBJ2-3; D remains unclear. The TCR was taken from a female donor with Graves disease. The CDR3 DNA is TGTGCCAGCAGTTTATTAGACTCAGCGAGGCAGTATTTT. Residues: CASSLLDSARQYF.